The 11 T cell receptor beta chains below were found in one sample sequenced in a study of siplizumab effects on memory and regulatory T cells. The table came from immunoSEQ multiplex PCR; TCRdb's copy has only in-frame clones and leaves some out. The sample includes roughly 62,000 clones, roughly 93% of them seen just once. The sample consisted of CD8+ T cells sorted from blood. The origin of the receptors is a human donor in good health.

The gene calls are TRBV5-4 and TRBJ1-5; D is unresolved. Germline lookup yields CDR1 SGHNT and CDR2 YYREEE (reference sequence). V lost 3 bases and J 0 bases, leaving 13 bases between the germline ends. The CDR3 loop spans 16 amino acids. CDR3 sequence reads: CASSSPGGDSNQPQHF. The CDR3 DNA reads as TGTGCCAGCAGCTCGCCGGGCGGAGATAGCAATCAGCCCCAGCATTTT.

The chain has TRBV30 and TRBJ2-2; 8 positions agree with TRBD2. Trimming cost V 7 bases and J 4 bases; bases outside gene matches: 8. The germline V gene encodes CDR1 GTSNPN and CDR2 SVGIG (reference sequence). CDR3 length: 14 amino acids. The CDR3 spells CAFPGLGSTGELFF. In DNA form, the CDR3 reads TGTGCCTTCCCGGGACTAGGGTCCACCGGGGAGCTGTTTTTT.

The chain recombines TRBV5-1 with TRBJ2-7; no firm D call. The CDR3 length is 13 residues. CDR1 SGHRS and CDR2 YFSETQ come from the germline V gene. The V end was cut by 5 bases, the J end by 3 bases, with 12 bases between. The CDR3 bases are TGCGCCAGCAGGCAGACCCCAGGCTACGAGCAGTACTTC. Translation gives CASRQTPGYEQYF.

The genes are TRBV5-6 and TRBJ2-1, with TRBD2 matching over 8 bases. The CDR3 has 15 amino acids. The germline V gene encodes CDR1 SGHDT and CDR2 YYEEEE. With V trimmed by 2 bases and J by 1 base, 2 bases remained unmatched. CDR3 sequence: CASSLGLASYNEQFF. The CDR3 nucleotides read TGTGCCAGCAGCTTAGGACTAGCTTCCTACAATGAGCAGTTCTTC.

This sequence joins TRBV2 and TRBJ2-5; 7 nucleotides align to TRBD2. Germline V gene lookup returns CDR1 SNHLY and CDR2 FYNNEI. CDR3 size: 16 residues. The trim removed 4 bases at V and 4 bases at J, leaving 12 bases unmatched. This chain's CDR3 is CASSGTQGLLTETQYF. The CDR3 nucleotides read TGTGCCAGCAGTGGGACTCAGGGACTATTAACAGAGACCCAGTACTTC.

The sample holds one count of this clone. V usage is TRBV6-4 and J usage is TRBJ1-2, with a possible D match to TRBD1 (6 bases). This CDR3 contains 14 residues. Trimming removed 2 bases at V and 8 bases at J, with 15 bases between. Germline-derived CDR1 and CDR2 are MRHNA and SNTAGT. CDR3 DNA sequence: TGTGCCAGCAGTGACCATGCAGGGGCGGGAGGCTACACCTTC. Translated: CASSDHAGAGGYTF.

The chain couples TRBV4-1 to TRBJ2-7; 10 bases are a match to TRBD1. V shed 8 bases and J 2 bases; nucleotides not matched to a gene: 0. This CDR3 is 12 amino acids long. Germline CDR1 is MGHRA and CDR2 is YSYEKL. The CDR3 nucleotides are TGCGCCAGCGGACAGGGGGCCTACGAGCAGTACTTC. Amino acid sequence: CASGQGAYEQYF.

The V and J genes are TRBV28 and TRBJ2-1, with 7 positions matching TRBD1. Germline-derived CDR1 and CDR2 are MDHEN and SYDVKM. The CDR3 loop spans 13 amino acids. The trim removed 6 bases at V and 8 bases at J, leaving 7 bases unmatched. CDR3 DNA: TGTGCCAGCAGGGAGACAGGGACCGATGAGCAGTTCTTC. Translated: CASRETGTDEQFF.

The chain uses TRBV5-6 and TRBJ1-1; no clear D. Trimming took 4 bases from V and 1 from J, leaving 5 bases between them. This CDR3 comprises 12 residues. Germline V gene data show CDR1 as SGHDT and CDR2 as YYEEEE. The CDR3, as DNA: TGTGCCAGCAGCCGAGGGAACACTGAAGCTTTCTTT. This translates into CASSRGNTEAFF. The full variable domain, with the rest looked up from reference TRBV5-6 and TRBJ1-1, is DAGVTQSPTHLIKTRGQQVTLRCSPKSGHDTVSWYQQALGQGPQFIFQYYEEEERQRGNFPDRFSGHQFPNYSSELNVNALLLGDSALYLCASSRGNTEAFFGQGTRLTVV.

This chain links TRBV9 with TRBJ1-2; D is perhaps TRBD1 (6 bases). Germline lookup yields CDR1 SGDLS and CDR2 YYNGEE. The CDR3 sequence is 14 residues long. Trimming shortened V by 6 bases and J by 4 bases, and 16 bases separated the two germline ends. The CDR3, as DNA: TGTGCCAGCAACCTTGGACAGAACCTCTATGGCTACACCTTC. Translating gives CASNLGQNLYGYTF. Supplemented by reference TRBV9 and TRBJ1-2, the full variable domain reads DSGVTQTPKHLITATGQRVTLRCSPRSGDLSVYWYQQSLDQGLQFLIQYYNGEERAKGNILERFSAQQFPDLHSELNLSSLELGDSALYFCASNLGQNLYGYTFGSGTRLTVV.

The V gene is TRBV19, the J gene TRBJ1-1; TRBD1 matches at 7 bases. The CDR3 covers 13 residues. CDR1 and CDR2 from the germline V gene are LNHDA and SQIVND (reference sequence). V gave up 8 bases and J gave up 1 base; unmatched junction bases: 4. CDR3 region: CASRDRENTEAFF. The CDR3 DNA reads as TGTGCCAGTCGCGACAGGGAGAACACTGAAGCTTTCTTT.